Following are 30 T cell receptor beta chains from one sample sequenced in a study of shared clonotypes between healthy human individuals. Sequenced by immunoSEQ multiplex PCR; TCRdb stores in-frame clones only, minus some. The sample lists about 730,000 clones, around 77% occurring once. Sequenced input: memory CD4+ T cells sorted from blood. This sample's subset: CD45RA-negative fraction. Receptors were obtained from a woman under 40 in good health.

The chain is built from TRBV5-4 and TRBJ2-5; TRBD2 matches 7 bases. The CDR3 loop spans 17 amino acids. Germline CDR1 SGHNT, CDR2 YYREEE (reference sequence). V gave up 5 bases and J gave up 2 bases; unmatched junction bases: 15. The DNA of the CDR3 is TGTGCCAGCAGTCAGCCTAGGGGCGCGGGAGAACAAGAGACCCAGTACTTC. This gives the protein CASSQPRGAGEQETQYF.

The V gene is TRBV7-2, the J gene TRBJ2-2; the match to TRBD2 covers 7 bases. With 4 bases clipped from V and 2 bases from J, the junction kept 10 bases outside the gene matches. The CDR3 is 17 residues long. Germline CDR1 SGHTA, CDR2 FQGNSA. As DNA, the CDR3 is TGTGCCAGCAGCTATAAGGGCCTAGCGGTAAACACCGGGGAGCTGTTTTTT. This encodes CASSYKGLAVNTGELFF.

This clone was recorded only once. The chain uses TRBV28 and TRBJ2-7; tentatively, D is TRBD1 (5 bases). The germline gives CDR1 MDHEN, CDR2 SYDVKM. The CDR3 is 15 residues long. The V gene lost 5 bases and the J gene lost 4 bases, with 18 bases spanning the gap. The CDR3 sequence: CASSPQGPLGYEQYF. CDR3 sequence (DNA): TGTGCCAGCAGTCCCCAGGGTCCTTTAGGGTACGAGCAGTACTTC.

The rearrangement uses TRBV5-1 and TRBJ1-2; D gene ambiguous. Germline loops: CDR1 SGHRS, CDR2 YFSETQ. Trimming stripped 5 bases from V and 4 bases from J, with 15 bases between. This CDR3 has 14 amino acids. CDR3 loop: CASRPDAEVYGYTF. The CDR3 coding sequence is TGCGCCAGCAGACCCGACGCGGAGGTCTATGGCTACACCTTC.

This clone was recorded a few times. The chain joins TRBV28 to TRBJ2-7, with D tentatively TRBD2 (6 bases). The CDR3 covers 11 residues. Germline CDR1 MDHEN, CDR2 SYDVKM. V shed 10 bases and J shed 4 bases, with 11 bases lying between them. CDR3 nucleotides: TGTGCCACCGGGGGAGAATACGAGCAGTACTTC. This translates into CATGGEYEQYF.

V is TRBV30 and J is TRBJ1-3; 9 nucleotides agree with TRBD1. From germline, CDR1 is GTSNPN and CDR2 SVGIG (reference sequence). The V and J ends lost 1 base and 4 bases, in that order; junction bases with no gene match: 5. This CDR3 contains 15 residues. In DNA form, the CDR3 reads TGTGCCTGGAGTGCTCAGGACAGGGGCGGAAACACCATATATTTT. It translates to CAWSAQDRGGNTIYF.

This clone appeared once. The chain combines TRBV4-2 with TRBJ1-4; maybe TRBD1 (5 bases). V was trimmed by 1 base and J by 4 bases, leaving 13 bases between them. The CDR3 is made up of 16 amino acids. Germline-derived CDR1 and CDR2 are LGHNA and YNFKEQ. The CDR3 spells CASSQVGGSNNEKLFF. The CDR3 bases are TGTGCCAGCAGCCAAGTCGGGGGGTCTAATAATGAAAAACTGTTTTTT.

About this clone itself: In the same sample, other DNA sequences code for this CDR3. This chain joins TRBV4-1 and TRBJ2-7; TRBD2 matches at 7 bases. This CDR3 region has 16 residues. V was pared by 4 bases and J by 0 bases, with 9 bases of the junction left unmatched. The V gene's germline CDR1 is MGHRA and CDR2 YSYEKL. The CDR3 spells CASSPRGSGASYEQYF. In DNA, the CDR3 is TGCGCCAGCAGCCCTCGAGGCAGCGGGGCCTCCTACGAGCAGTACTTC.

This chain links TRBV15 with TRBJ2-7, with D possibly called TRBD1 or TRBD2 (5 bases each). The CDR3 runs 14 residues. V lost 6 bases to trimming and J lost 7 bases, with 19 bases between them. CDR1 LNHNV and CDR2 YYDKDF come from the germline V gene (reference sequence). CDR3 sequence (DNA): TGTGCCACCAGTCCCGGGACGGGTTCGGGAGAGCAGTACTTC. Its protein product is CATSPGTGSGEQYF. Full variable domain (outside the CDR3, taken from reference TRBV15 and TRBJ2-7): DAMVIQNPRYQVTQFGKPVTLSCSQTLNHNVMYWYQQKSSQAPKLLFHYYDKDFNNEADTPDNFQSRRPNTSFCFLDIRSPGLGDTAMYLCATSPGTGSGEQYFGPGTRLTVT.

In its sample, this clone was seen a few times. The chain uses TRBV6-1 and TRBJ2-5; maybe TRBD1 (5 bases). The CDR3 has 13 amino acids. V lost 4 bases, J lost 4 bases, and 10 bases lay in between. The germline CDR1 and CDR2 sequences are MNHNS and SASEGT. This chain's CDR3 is CASSARERETQYF. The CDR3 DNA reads TGTGCCAGCAGTGCCAGGGAACGAGAGACCCAGTACTTC.

CDR3 loop: CASSPDRGEKLFF. The CDR3 DNA reads as TGTGCCAGCTCACCAGACAGGGGAGAAAAACTGTTTTTT. V and J are TRBV18 and TRBJ1-4, with 8 positions matching TRBD1. Per germline, CDR1 KGHSH and CDR2 LQKENI. The CDR3 has 13 residues. With 2 bases clipped from V and 8 bases from J, the junction kept 1 base outside the gene matches.

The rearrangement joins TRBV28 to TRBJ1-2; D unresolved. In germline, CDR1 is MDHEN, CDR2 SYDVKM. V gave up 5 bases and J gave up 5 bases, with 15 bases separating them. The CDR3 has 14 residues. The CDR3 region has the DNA TGTGCCAGCAGTACCCAAATAGACACTTATGGCTACACCTTC. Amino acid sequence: CASSTQIDTYGYTF.

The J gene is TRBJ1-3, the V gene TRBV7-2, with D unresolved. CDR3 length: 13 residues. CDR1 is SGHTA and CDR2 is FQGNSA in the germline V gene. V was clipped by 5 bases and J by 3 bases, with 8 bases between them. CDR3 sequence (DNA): TGTGCCAGCAGCCGGACTTATGGAAACACCATATATTTT. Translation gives CASSRTYGNTIYF.

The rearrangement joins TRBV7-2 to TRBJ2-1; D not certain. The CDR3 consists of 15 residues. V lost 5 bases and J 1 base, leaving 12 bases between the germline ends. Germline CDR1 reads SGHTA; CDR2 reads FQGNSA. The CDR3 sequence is CASSPGKGSYNEQFF. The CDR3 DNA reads TGTGCCAGCAGCCCCGGCAAAGGATCCTACAATGAGCAGTTCTTC.

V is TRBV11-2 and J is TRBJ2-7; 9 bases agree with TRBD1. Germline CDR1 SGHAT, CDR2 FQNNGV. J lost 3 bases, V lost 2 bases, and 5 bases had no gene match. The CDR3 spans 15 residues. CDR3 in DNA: TGTGCCAGCAGCTTAACGCCGGGACAGGGCTACGAGCAGTACTTC. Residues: CASSLTPGQGYEQYF.

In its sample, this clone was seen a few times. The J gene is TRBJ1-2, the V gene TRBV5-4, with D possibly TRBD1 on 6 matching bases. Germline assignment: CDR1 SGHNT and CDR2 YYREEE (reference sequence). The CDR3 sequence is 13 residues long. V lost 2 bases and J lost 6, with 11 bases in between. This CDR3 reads CASSFTGQDGYTF. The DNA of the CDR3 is TGTGCCAGCAGCTTTACAGGGCAGGATGGCTACACCTTC.

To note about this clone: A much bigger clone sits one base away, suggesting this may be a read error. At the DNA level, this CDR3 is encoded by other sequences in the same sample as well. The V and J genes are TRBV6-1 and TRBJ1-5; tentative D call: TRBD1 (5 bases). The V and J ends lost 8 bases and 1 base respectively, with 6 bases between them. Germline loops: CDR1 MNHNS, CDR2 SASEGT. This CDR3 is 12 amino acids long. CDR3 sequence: CASGGSNQPQHF. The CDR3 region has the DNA TGTGCCAGCGGGGGAAGCAATCAGCCCCAGCATTTT.

CDR3 bases: TGTGCCAGCAGCTTGGGGGACACCCGCACAGATACGCAGTATTTT. It specifies CASSLGDTRTDTQYF. The rearrangement joins TRBV11-3 to TRBJ2-3, with D possibly being TRBD1 (6 bases). Germline values: CDR1 SGHNT, CDR2 YENEEA. This CDR3 region has 15 residues. V lost 3 bases to trimming and J lost 1 base, with 11 bases between them.

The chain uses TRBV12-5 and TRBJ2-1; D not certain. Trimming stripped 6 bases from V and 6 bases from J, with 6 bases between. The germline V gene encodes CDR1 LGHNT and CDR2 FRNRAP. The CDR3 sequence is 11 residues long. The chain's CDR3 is CASGFINEQFF. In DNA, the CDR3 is TGTGCTAGTGGCTTTATCAATGAGCAGTTCTTC.

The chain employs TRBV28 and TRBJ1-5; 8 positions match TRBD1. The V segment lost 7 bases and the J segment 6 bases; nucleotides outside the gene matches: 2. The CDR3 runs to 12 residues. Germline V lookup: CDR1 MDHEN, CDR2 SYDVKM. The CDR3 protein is CASTTGAQPQHF. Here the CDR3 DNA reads TGTGCCAGCACGACAGGGGCTCAGCCCCAGCATTTT.

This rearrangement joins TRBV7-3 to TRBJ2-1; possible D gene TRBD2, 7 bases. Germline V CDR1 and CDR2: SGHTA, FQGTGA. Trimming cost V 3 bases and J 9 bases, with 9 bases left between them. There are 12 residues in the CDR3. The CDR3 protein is CASSLGGGEQFF. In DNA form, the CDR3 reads TGTGCCAGCAGCTTGGGAGGGGGTGAGCAGTTCTTC.

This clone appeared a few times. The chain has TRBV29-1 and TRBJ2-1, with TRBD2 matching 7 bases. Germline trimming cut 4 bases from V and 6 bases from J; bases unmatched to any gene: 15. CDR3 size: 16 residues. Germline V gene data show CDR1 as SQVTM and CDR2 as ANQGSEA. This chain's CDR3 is CSVGAPGGRTRNEQFF. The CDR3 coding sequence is TGCAGCGTTGGTGCCCCGGGGGGACGTACTCGCAATGAGCAGTTCTTC.

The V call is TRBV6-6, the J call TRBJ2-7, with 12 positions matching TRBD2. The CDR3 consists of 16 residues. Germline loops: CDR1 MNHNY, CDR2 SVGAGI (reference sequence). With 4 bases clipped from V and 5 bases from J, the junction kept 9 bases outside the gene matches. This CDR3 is CASSLYRLAGDHEQYF. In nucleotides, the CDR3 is TGTGCCAGCAGTTTATACCGACTAGCGGGAGACCACGAGCAGTACTTC.

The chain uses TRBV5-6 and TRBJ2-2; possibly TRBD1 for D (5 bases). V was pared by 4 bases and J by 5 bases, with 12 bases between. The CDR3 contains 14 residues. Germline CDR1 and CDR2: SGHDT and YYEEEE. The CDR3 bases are TGTGCCAGCAGCACCCGACGACAGACCGGGGAGCTGTTTTTT. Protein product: CASSTRRQTGELFF.

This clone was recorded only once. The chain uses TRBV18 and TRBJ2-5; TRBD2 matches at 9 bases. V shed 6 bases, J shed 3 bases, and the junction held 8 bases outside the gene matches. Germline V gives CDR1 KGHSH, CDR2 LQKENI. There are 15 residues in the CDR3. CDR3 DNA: TGTGCCAGCTCTTTTCTGGGACTAGCAGAAGAGACCCAGTACTTC. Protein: CASSFLGLAEETQYF.

The CDR3 bases are TGTGCCAGCAGCTTGGAAAGGCAGGGGCGGTCACCCCTCCACTTT. Encoded protein: CASSLERQGRSPLHF. J is TRBJ1-6 and V is TRBV5-4, with a weak D call TRBD1 (6 bases). CDR3 length equals 15 residues. In germline, CDR1 is SGHNT, CDR2 YYREEE (reference sequence). With 0 bases removed from V and 10 bases from J, the gap between germline ends came to 14 bases.

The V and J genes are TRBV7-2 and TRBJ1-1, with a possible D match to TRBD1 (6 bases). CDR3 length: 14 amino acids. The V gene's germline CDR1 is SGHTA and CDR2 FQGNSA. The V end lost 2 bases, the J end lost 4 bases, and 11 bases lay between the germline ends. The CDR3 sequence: CASSLQGLSTEAFF. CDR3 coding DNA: TGTGCCAGCAGCTTACAGGGGCTTAGCACTGAAGCTTTCTTT.

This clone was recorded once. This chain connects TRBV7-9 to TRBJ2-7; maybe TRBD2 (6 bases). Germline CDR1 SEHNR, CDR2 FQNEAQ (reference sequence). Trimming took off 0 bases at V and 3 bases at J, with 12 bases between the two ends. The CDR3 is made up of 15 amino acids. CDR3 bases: TGTGCCAGCAGCTTAGCGACAGTCGGGGGCTACGAGCAGTACTTC. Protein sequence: CASSLATVGGYEQYF. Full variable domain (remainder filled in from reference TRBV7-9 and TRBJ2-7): DTGVSQNPRHKITKRGQNVTFRCDPISEHNRLYWYRQTLGQGPEFLTYFQNEAQLEKSRLLSDRFSAERPKGSFSTLEIQRTEQGDSAMYLCASSLATVGGYEQYFGPGTRLTVT.

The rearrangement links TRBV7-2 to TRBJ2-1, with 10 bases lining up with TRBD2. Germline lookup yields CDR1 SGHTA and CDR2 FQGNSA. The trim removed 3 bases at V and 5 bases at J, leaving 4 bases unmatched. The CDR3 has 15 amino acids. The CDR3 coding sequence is TGTGCCAGCAGCTTCCTAGCGGGAGTTAACAATGAGCAGTTCTTC. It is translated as CASSFLAGVNNEQFF.

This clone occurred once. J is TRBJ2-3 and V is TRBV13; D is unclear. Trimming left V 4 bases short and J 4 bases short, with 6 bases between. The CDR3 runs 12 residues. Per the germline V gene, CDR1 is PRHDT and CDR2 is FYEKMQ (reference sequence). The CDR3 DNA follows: TGTGCCAGCAGCTGGGTATCAGATACGCAGTATTTT. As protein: CASSWVSDTQYF.